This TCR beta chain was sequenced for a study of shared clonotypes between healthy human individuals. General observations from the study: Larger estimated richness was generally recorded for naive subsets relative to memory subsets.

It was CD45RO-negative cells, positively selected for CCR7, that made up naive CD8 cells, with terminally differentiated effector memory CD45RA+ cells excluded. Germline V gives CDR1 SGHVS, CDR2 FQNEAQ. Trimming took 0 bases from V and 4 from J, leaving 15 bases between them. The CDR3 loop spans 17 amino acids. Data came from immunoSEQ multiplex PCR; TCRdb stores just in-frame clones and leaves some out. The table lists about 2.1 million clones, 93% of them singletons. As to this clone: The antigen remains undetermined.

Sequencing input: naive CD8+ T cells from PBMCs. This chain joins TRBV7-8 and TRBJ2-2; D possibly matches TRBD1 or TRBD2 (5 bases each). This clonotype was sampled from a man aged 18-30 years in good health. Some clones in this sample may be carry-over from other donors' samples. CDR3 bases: TGTGCCAGCAGCTTAGCGGCAGGGCCTGCGGGCACCGGGGAGCTGTTTTTT. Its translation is CASSLAAGPAGTGELFF.